Listed below are T cell receptor beta chains from one sample, sequenced in a study of cytomegalovirus exposure and HLA in healthy donors. The table came from immunoSEQ multiplex PCR; TCRdb's copy has only in-frame clones and leaves some out. The sample contains just over 25,000 clones, roughly 70% of which appear only once. The sample taken for sequencing was PBMCs. The receptors were gathered from a woman aged 45-65 years in good health and CMV-seronegative. Both conserved end residues are part of each CDR3. A D gene is named only where the DNA matches it firmly. Clone size is stated in some rows and not others, as once, few, many or a class when expanded.

D gene | clone size | J gene | V gene | CDR3 protein | CDR3 DNA
TRBD1 | NA | TRBJ2-3 | TRBV7-9 | CASSLTGGRTDTQYF | TGTGCCAGCAGCTTGACAGGGGGCCGCACAGATACGCAGTATTTT
NA | medium-sized | TRBJ1-4 | TRBV9 | CASSDGQIATNEKLFF | TGTGCCAGCAGCGACGGACAGATTGCAACTAATGAAAAACTGTTTTTT
TRBD1 | once | TRBJ2-2 | TRBV6-5 | CAIRDRVDGELFF | TGTGCCATCCGGGACAGGGTGGACGGGGAGCTGTTTTTT
NA | NA | TRBJ2-5 | TRBV7-8 | CASSLRQNQETQYF | TGTGCCAGCAGCCTCCGACAGAACCAAGAGACCCAGTACTTC
NA | NA | TRBJ1-5 | TRBV19 | CASCGRDNQPQHF | TGTGCCAGTTGCGGCAGGGATAATCAGCCCCAGCATTTT
TRBD1 | NA | TRBJ1-1 | TRBV20-1 | CSARDTGGAFF | TGCAGTGCTAGAGATACAGGGGGAGCTTTCTTT
TRBD1 | NA | TRBJ2-5 | TRBV6-5 | CASRDRGLGTQYF | TGTGCCAGCAGGGACAGGGGTTTAGGGACCCAGTACTTC
NA | NA | TRBJ1-1 | TRBV28 | CASTLQRVGTEAFF | TGTGCCAGCACCCTACAGAGGGTTGGTACTGAAGCTTTCTTT
TRBD1 | once | TRBJ1-2 | TRBV14 | CASSLGQGARGGYTF | TGTGCCAGCAGCCTTGGACAGGGGGCGCGAGGGGGCTACACCTTC
NA | NA | TRBJ1-1 | TRBV11-2 | CASSSTGSVNTEAFF | TGTGCCAGCAGCTCCACCGGGAGCGTGAACACTGAAGCTTTCTTT
NA | NA | TRBJ2-1 | TRBV5-6 | CASSLLAYHEQFF | TGTGCCAGCAGCTTATTAGCTTACCATGAGCAGTTCTTC
TRBD1 | NA | TRBJ1-4 | TRBV9 | CASSFSPGQVNEKLFF | TGTGCCAGCAGCTTCTCTCCGGGACAGGTTAATGAAAAACTGTTTTTT
TRBD2 | medium-sized | TRBJ2-7 | TRBV10-3 | CATVSGDSYEQYF | TGTGCCACAGTAAGCGGGGACTCCTACGAGCAGTACTTC
TRBD1 | NA | TRBJ2-7 | TRBV7-3 | CASSLNRGPYEQYF | TGTGCCAGCAGCCTCAACAGGGGACCCTACGAGCAGTACTTC
TRBD1 | NA | TRBJ1-1 | TRBV29-1 | CSVEGEGGRDTEAFF | TGCAGCGTTGAAGGCGAAGGGGGCCGGGACACTGAAGCTTTCTTT
TRBD1 | NA | TRBJ2-2 | TRBV19 | CAIKDRDVTGELFF | TGTGCCATTAAGGACAGGGATGTGACCGGGGAGCTGTTTTTT
TRBD1 | NA | TRBJ1-5 | TRBV25-1 | CASSETGHGQPQHF | TGTGCCAGCAGTGAGACAGGGCATGGACAGCCCCAGCATTTT
NA | NA | TRBJ2-4 | TRBV6-6 | CASRTTPDKNIQYF | TGTGCCAGCAGAACGACACCAGATAAAAACATTCAGTACTTC
NA | NA | TRBJ1-2 | TRBV19 | CASIRQSGDYGYTF | TGTGCCAGTATCCGTCAGTCGGGGGACTATGGCTACACCTTC
TRBD1 | NA | TRBJ1-2 | TRBV28 | CASSSFGTGYRYTF | TGTGCCAGCAGTTCATTCGGGACAGGGTATCGCTACACCTTC
NA | NA | TRBJ2-3 | TRBV29-1 | CSVEGRGASDDTQYF | TGCAGCGTTGAAGGACGGGGGGCCTCGGATGATACGCAGTATTTT
TRBD2 | NA | TRBJ2-7 | TRBV19 | CASSTVTSGGTYEQYF | TGTGCCAGTAGTACCGTGACTAGCGGGGGGACTTACGAGCAGTACTTC
NA | NA | TRBJ1-2 | TRBV6-5 | CASSYNELSEGYTF | TGTGCCAGCAGTTACAATGAACTTAGTGAGGGCTACACCTTC
NA | NA | TRBJ1-5 | TRBV2 | CASSDNTNQPQHF | TGTGCCAGCTCAGACAACACCAATCAGCCCCAGCATTTT
NA | few | TRBJ2-5 | TRBV5-1 | CASSLVFLSDKQETQYF | TGCGCCAGCAGCTTGGTTTTCTTATCGGACAAACAAGAGACCCAGTACTTC
NA | NA | TRBJ1-5 | TRBV2 | CASSMDRGNQPQHF | TGTGCCAGCAGTATGGACAGAGGAAATCAGCCCCAGCATTTT
NA | NA | TRBJ1-4 | TRBV6-5 | CASSPGMGEKLFF | TGTGCCAGCAGCCCAGGGATGGGTGAAAAACTGTTTTTT
NA | few | TRBJ2-3 | TRBV29-1 | CSVEVTVTVTDTQYF | TGCAGCGTTGAAGTCACGGTCACAGTAACAGATACGCAGTATTTT
TRBD1 | NA | TRBJ1-1 | TRBV28 | CASSSQGAVTEAFF | TGTGCCAGCAGTTCGCAGGGGGCTGTGACTGAAGCTTTCTTT
NA | NA | TRBJ1-6 | TRBV6-1 | CASSENRSSSPLHF | TGTGCCAGCAGTGAAAACAGATCGAGTTCACCCCTCCACTTT
TRBD1 | NA | TRBJ1-1 | TRBV6-5 | CASSYGTGGTEAFF | TGTGCCAGCAGTTACGGGACAGGGGGCACTGAAGCTTTCTTT
TRBD2 | NA | TRBJ2-5 | TRBV15 | CATSRGLEETQYF | TGTGCCACCAGCAGGGGACTAGAAGAGACCCAGTACTTC
NA | NA | TRBJ2-3 | TRBV29-1 | CSVDGSTDTQYF | TGCAGCGTTGACGGGAGCACAGATACGCAGTATTTT
TRBD1 | NA | TRBJ1-2 | TRBV5-6 | CASQRQGEGYTF | TGTGCCAGCCAAAGACAGGGGGAGGGCTACACCTTC
TRBD1 | few | TRBJ1-5 | TRBV7-8 | CASSTDRGDYSNQPQHF | TGTGCCAGCAGCACGGACAGGGGAGATTATAGCAATCAGCCCCAGCATTTT
NA | NA | TRBJ1-2 | TRBV7-9 | CASSVNRVTNYGYTF | TGTGCCAGCAGCGTCAACAGGGTCACTAACTATGGCTACACCTTC
NA | NA | TRBJ2-5 | TRBV5-1 | CASSLRGWETQYF | TGCGCCAGCAGCTTGAGGGGATGGGAGACCCAGTACTTC
TRBD2 | NA | TRBJ2-5 | TRBV29-1 | CSGGTSGAETQYF | TGCAGCGGGGGGACTAGCGGTGCGGAGACCCAGTACTTC
TRBD2 | NA | TRBJ2-7 | TRBV5-6 | CASSLGMREDSYEQYF | TGTGCCAGCAGCTTGGGTATGCGGGAGGACTCCTACGAGCAGTACTTC
NA | NA | TRBJ2-2 | TRBV4-1 | CASSQEVRSAGYTGELFF | TGCGCCAGCAGCCAAGAGGTCCGGTCGGCGGGTTACACCGGGGAGCTGTTTTTT
NA | few | TRBJ1-4 | TRBV18 | CASSSRQATNEKLFF | TGTGCCAGCTCATCCAGACAGGCAACTAATGAAAAACTGTTTTTT
NA | NA | TRBJ2-5 | TRBV2 | CASTRRRANQETQYF | TGTGCCAGCACACGACGGAGGGCGAACCAAGAGACCCAGTACTTC
TRBD1 | NA | TRBJ2-4 | TRBV19 | CASSDRGVDIQYF | TGTGCCAGTTCGGACAGGGGGGTGGACATTCAGTACTTC
NA | NA | TRBJ2-1 | TRBV27 | CASSVTSSYNEQFF | TGTGCCAGCAGTGTGACTAGCTCCTACAATGAGCAGTTCTTC
TRBD1 | NA | TRBJ2-5 | TRBV5-1 | CASSSTGFETQYF | TGCGCCAGCAGCTCGACAGGGTTTGAGACCCAGTACTTC
TRBD2 | few | TRBJ2-1 | TRBV4-1 | CASSQEGSGRGLNEQFF | TGCGCCAGCAGCCAAGAAGGTAGCGGGAGAGGGCTCAATGAGCAGTTCTTC
NA | NA | TRBJ2-1 | TRBV4-2 | CASSQIAQGYNEQFF | TGTGCCAGCAGCCAGATCGCCCAGGGCTACAATGAGCAGTTCTTC
NA | NA | TRBJ1-5 | TRBV11-2 | CASSLSGNQPQHF | TGTGCCAGCAGCTTATCGGGGAATCAGCCCCAGCATTTT
TRBD2 | NA | TRBJ2-3 | TRBV25-1 | CASSWDYQDTQYF | TGTGCCAGCAGCTGGGACTACCAAGATACGCAGTATTTT
NA | NA | TRBJ2-6 | TRBV2 | CASNDRYSGANVLTF | TGTGCCAGCAACGACAGATACTCTGGGGCCAACGTCCTGACTTTC
NA | NA | TRBJ2-3 | TRBV6-4 | CASSEGVSTDTQYF | TGTGCCAGCAGTGAGGGAGTGAGCACAGATACGCAGTATTTT